The clone carrying this TCR beta chain has a count of ten or more. The antigen remains unidentified. CDR1 is GTSNPN and CDR2 is SVGIG in the germline V gene (reference sequence). The CDR3 has 11 residues. V was shortened by 6 bases and J by 9 bases, with 12 bases between the two germline ends. The data originate from a study of molecular identifiers for immune sequencing clone quantification. Findings and limits, study-wide: The study found clones above 20 RNA copies held over 97% of effector molecules and under 1% in naive cells.

Each CDR3 protein is one row after TCRdb ran MiXCR on the PCR reads. This sample yields about 320,000 distinct CDR3 sequences, of which 20% to 25% are seen a single time; roughly 0.86% belongs to the top ten. This chain joins TRBV30 and TRBJ2-1; D gene ambiguous. What was sequenced was naive CD8+ T cells from blood, with Jurkat cell RNA spiked in. Specified subset: FACS-sorted CD8+CD4-CCR7+CD45RA+ naive T cells. The source is a human donor in good health. Some libraries in this study had Jurkat cell RNA spiked in. CDR3 sequence reads: CACPRGGEQFF. For the CDR3, the DNA is TGTGCCTGCCCCCGAGGCGGTGAGCAGTTCTTC.